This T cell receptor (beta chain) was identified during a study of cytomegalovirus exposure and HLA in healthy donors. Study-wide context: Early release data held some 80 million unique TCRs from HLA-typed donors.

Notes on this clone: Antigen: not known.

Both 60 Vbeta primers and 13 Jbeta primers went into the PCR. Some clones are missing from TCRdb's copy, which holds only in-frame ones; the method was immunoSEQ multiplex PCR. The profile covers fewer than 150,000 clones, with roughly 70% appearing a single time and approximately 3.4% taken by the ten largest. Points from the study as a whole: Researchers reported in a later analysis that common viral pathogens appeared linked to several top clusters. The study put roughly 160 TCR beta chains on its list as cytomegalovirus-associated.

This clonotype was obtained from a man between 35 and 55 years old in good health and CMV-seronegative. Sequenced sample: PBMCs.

CDR3 bases: TGTGCCAGCAGCCTAAGACAGCTTTTGAATGAAAAACTGTTTTTT. Its protein is CASSLRQLLNEKLFF. The rearrangement joins TRBV5-6 to TRBJ1-4, with a possible D match to TRBD1 (5 bases). Trimming took off 4 bases at V and 5 bases at J, with 15 bases between the two ends. CDR3 length equals 15 residues. Germline lookup yields CDR1 SGHDT and CDR2 YYEEEE.